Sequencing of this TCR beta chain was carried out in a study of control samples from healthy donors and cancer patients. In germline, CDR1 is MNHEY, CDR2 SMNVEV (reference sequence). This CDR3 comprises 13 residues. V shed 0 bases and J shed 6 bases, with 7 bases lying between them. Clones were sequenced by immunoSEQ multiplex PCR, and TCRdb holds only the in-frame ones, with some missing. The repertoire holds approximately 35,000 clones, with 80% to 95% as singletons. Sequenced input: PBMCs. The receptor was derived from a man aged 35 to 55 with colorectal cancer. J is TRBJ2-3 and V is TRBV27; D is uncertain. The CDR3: CASSLSKPDTQYF. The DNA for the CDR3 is TGTGCCAGCAGTTTATCAAAACCGGATACGCAGTATTTT.